These 18 T cell receptor beta chains were sequenced from one sample in a study of cytomegalovirus exposure and HLA in healthy donors. Assay: immunoSEQ multiplex PCR; the TCRdb copy retains only in-frame clones and omits some. Seen here are 120,000 or so clones, 85% to 90% observed once, and the top ten hold 1.1%. The sample taken for sequencing was PBMCs. The receptors stem from a woman aged 18-35 years in good health and CMV-seronegative.

The chain links TRBV6-6 to TRBJ2-7, with TRBD1 as a possible D gene (6 bases). Trimming removed 1 base at V and 4 bases at J, with 17 bases between. Germline V gives CDR1 MNHNY, CDR2 SVGAGI (reference sequence). This CDR3 has 16 residues. The CDR3 loop reads CASSYYPAGTRYEQYF. CDR3 sequence (DNA): TGTGCCAGCAGTTACTACCCGGCCGGGACACGATACGAGCAGTACTTC.

The rearrangement uses TRBV5-1 and TRBJ1-3, with D tentatively TRBD1 (6 bases). Trimming removed 4 bases from V and 5 bases from J, with 16 bases in between. CDR1 and CDR2 from the germline V gene are SGHRS and YFSETQ. The CDR3 is 15 residues long. The CDR3 spells CASSLQGASRNTIYF. CDR3 nucleotides: TGCGCCAGCAGCCTACAGGGAGCGTCTCGAAACACCATATATTTT.

The chain recombines TRBV6-6 with TRBJ2-7, with TRBD2 as a possible D gene (6 bases). Germline V gene sequence: CDR1 MNHNY, CDR2 SVGAGI (reference sequence). The CDR3 length is 13 residues. The V end lost 5 bases, the J end lost 1 base, and 9 bases lay between the germline ends. The CDR3 DNA reads TGTGCCAGCAGTCGGGACTTATCCTACGAGCAGTACGTC. It encodes CASSRDLSYEQYV.

This chain links TRBV28 with TRBJ1-6; 11 bases are shared with TRBD1. Per the germline V gene, CDR1 is MDHEN and CDR2 is SYDVKM. J was trimmed by 9 bases and V by 5 bases; bases with no gene match: 6. The length of the CDR3 is 15 residues. CDR3 sequence (DNA): TGTGCCAGCAGTGCCGGACAGGGGGCTGTTTCACCCCTCCACTTT. Protein sequence: CASSAGQGAVSPLHF.

This clone was counted between two and nine times. The chain uses TRBV19 and TRBJ1-6, with 7 bases matching TRBD1. Germline CDR1 and CDR2: LNHDA and SQIVND (reference sequence). The J segment lost 5 bases and the V segment lost 4 bases, leaving 11 bases of the junction unmatched. The CDR3 sequence is 17 residues long. The CDR3 nucleotides read TGTGCCAGTAGTAGAGCCCACGGGACAGTGGATAATTCACCCCTCCACTTT. This codes for CASSRAHGTVDNSPLHF.

The rearrangement links TRBV5-1 to TRBJ1-4; the D is unclear. The germline CDR1 and CDR2 sequences are SGHRS and YFSETQ. The CDR3 covers 15 residues. V was trimmed by 2 bases and J by 3 bases, leaving 11 bases between them. CDR3 amino acids: CASSFESQANEKLFF. The CDR3, as DNA: TGCGCCAGCAGCTTTGAGAGCCAAGCTAATGAAAAACTGTTTTTT.

The chain recombines TRBV30 with TRBJ2-1, with 7 positions matching TRBD2. CDR1 is GTSNPN and CDR2 is SVGIG in the germline V gene (reference sequence). This CDR3 is 15 amino acids long. With 3 bases clipped from V and 0 bases from J, the junction kept 5 bases outside the gene matches. Written as DNA, the CDR3 is TGTGCCTGGAGAAGGGAGGGGTACTCCTACAATGAGCAGTTCTTC. It is translated as CAWRREGYSYNEQFF.

The V call is TRBV30, the J call TRBJ1-1; D gene uncertain. Germline V lookup: CDR1 GTSNPN, CDR2 SVGIG (reference sequence). This CDR3 spans 13 amino acids. Deletions cut 2 bases from V and 11 bases from J, with 18 bases between. The CDR3 DNA is TGTGCCTGGAGTCCCCATTCCCCGGTTCGCGCTTTCTTT. It encodes CAWSPHSPVRAFF.

The chain is built from TRBV6-5 and TRBJ1-2; 7 bases are a match to TRBD1. V lost 2 bases, J lost 4 bases, and 10 bases stayed unmatched. From germline, CDR1 is MNHEY and CDR2 SVGAGI. CDR3 size: 16 residues. The CDR3 protein is CASSYGDSGSGYGYTF. CDR3 DNA sequence: TGTGCCAGCAGTTACGGGGACAGCGGGTCCGGCTATGGCTACACCTTC.

The gene calls are TRBV11-2 and TRBJ2-1; perhaps TRBD2 as D (6 bases). This CDR3 contains 14 residues. Trimming removed 10 bases from V and 6 bases from J, with 19 bases in between. The germline CDR1 and CDR2 sequences are SGHAT and FQNNGV. Here the CDR3 reads CATRIAEMANEQFF. The DNA of the CDR3 is TGTGCCACCAGAATAGCGGAGATGGCCAATGAGCAGTTCTTC. The variable domain in full, completed from reference TRBV11-2 and TRBJ2-1, reads EAGVAQSPRYKIIEKRQSVAFWCNPISGHATLYWYQQILGQGPKLLIQFQNNGVVDDSQLPKDRFSAERLKGVDSTLKIQPAKLEDSAVYLCATRIAEMANEQFFGPGTRLTVL.

V and J are TRBV6-5 and TRBJ1-6; D call uncertain. Germline V CDR1 and CDR2: MNHEY, SVGAGI. The CDR3 covers 10 residues. The V end was cut by 8 bases, the J end by 18 bases, with 14 bases between. CDR3 coding DNA: TGTGCCAGCTGCGGGAAGGATTACCACTTT. Its protein is CASCGKDYHF.

The chain couples TRBV7-9 to TRBJ1-4, with 7 bases lining up with TRBD1. Germline CDR1 and CDR2: SEHNR and FQNEAQ (reference sequence). The CDR3 spans 12 residues. The V segment lost 5 bases and the J segment 12 bases; nucleotides outside the gene matches: 6. Here the CDR3 DNA reads TGTGCCAGCAGCGGGCACAGGGGAGAACTGTTTTTT. It is translated as CASSGHRGELFF.

The chain is built from TRBV6-1 and TRBJ1-1, with no clear D. The V end was cut by 4 bases, the J end by 6 bases, with 9 bases between. CDR1 is MNHNS, CDR2 SASEGT, per germline. The CDR3 covers 12 residues. CDR3 coding DNA: TGTGCCAGCAGTGGAGACTTGGCTGAAGCTTTCTTT. Amino acid sequence: CASSGDLAEAFF.

The gene calls are TRBV28 and TRBJ2-1, with 12 nucleotides matching TRBD2. Germline V gives CDR1 MDHEN, CDR2 SYDVKM. Trimming removed 4 bases from V and 9 bases from J; junction bases left unmatched: 4. The CDR3 extends over 14 amino acids. The CDR3 region has the DNA TGTGCCAGCAGTTCTAGCGGGGGGGCCGGTGAGCAGTTCTTC. Its protein is CASSSSGGAGEQFF.

This rearrangement joins TRBV19 to TRBJ1-6, with 7 bases that match TRBD1. The CDR3 has 14 amino acids. Germline CDR1 is LNHDA and CDR2 is SQIVND (reference sequence). Trimming removed 10 bases from V and 4 bases from J; junction bases left unmatched: 7. DNA of the CDR3: TGTGCCACCTCTCAGGGACAGTATAATTCACCCCTCCACTTT. This gives the protein CATSQGQYNSPLHF. The whole variable domain, filled in from reference TRBV19 and TRBJ1-6, reads DGGITQSPKYLFRKEGQNVTLSCEQNLNHDAMYWYRQDPGQGLRLIYYSQIVNDFQKGDIAEGYSVSREKKESFPLTVTSAQKNPTAFYLCATSQGQYNSPLHFGNGTRLTVT.

This sequence joins TRBV6-1 and TRBJ1-2, with a weak D call TRBD1 (6 bases). The CDR3 covers 14 residues. Trimming removed 10 bases from V and 3 bases from J, with 18 bases in between. Germline V gene data show CDR1 as MNHNS and CDR2 as SASEGT. Here the CDR3 reads CATKRQAQDYGYTF. Here the CDR3 DNA reads TGTGCCACTAAGAGACAGGCCCAAGACTATGGCTACACCTTC.

The CDR3 DNA reads as TGCGCCAGCAGCCAATACAGGGGTCCTGGAAACACCATATATTTT. Translating gives CASSQYRGPGNTIYF. The rearrangement joins TRBV4-3 to TRBJ1-3, with 7 bases identical to TRBD1. The length of the CDR3 is 15 residues. Trimming cost V 2 bases and J 2 bases; bases outside gene matches: 3. Per the germline V gene, CDR1 is LGHNA and CDR2 is YSLEER.

This clone was detected a few times. The V call is TRBV2, the J call TRBJ2-3, with 7 bases fitting TRBD2. Germline CDR1 SNHLY, CDR2 FYNNEI. Trimming removed 4 bases from V and 6 bases from J; junction bases left unmatched: 7. The CDR3 runs to 14 residues. The CDR3 spells CASSARTSEDTQYF. The CDR3 nucleotides read TGTGCCAGCAGTGCCCGGACTAGTGAGGATACGCAGTATTTT.